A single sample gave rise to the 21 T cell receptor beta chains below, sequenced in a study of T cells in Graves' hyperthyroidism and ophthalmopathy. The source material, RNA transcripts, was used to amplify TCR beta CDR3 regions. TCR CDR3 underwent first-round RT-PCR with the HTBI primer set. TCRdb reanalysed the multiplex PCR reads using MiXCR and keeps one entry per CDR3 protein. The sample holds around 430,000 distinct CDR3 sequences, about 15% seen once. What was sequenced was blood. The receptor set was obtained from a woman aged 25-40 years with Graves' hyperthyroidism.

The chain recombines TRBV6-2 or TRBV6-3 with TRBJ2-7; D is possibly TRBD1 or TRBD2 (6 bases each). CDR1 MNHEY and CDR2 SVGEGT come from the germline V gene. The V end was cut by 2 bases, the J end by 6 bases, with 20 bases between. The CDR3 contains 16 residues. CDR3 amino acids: CASSYTTGAGHGEQYF. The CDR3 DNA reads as TGTGCCAGCAGTTACACTACGGGGGCGGGTCACGGCGAGCAGTACTTC.

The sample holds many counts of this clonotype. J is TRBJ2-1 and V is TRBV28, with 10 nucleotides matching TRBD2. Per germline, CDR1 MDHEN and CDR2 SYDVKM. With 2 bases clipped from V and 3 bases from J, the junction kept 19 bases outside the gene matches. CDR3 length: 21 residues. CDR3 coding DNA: TGTGCCAGCAGTTTAGGAGGGGTACCCGGACTAGCGGCGCCGGGCTACAATGAGCAGTTCTTC. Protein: CASSLGGVPGLAAPGYNEQFF.

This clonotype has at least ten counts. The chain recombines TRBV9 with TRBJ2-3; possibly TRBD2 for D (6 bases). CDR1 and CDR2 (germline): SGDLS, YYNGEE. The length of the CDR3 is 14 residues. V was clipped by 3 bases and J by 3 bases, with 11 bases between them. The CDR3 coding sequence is TGTGCCAGCAGCGACGGGAGCGGGACAGATACGCAGTATTTT. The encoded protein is CASSDGSGTDTQYF.

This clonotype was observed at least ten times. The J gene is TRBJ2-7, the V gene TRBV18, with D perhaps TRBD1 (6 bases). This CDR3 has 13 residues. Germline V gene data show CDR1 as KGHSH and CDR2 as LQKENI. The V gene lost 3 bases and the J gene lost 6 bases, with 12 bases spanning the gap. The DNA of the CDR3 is TGTGCCAGCTCACCCACAGGGACCAGCGAGCAGTACTTC. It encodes CASSPTGTSEQYF.

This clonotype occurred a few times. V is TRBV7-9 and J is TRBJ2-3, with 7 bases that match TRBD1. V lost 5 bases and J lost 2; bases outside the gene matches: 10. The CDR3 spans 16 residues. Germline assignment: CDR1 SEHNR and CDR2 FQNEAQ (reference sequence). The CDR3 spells CASSTPPDRATDTQYF. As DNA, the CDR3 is TGTGCCAGCAGCACCCCGCCCGACAGGGCCACAGATACGCAGTATTTT.

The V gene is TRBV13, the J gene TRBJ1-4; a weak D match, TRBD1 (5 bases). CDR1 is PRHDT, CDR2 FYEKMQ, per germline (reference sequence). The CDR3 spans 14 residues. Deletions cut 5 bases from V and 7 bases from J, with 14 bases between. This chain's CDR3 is CASSRDRSIEKLFF. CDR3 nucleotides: TGTGCCAGCAGCCGGGACCGGTCAATTGAAAAACTGTTTTTT.

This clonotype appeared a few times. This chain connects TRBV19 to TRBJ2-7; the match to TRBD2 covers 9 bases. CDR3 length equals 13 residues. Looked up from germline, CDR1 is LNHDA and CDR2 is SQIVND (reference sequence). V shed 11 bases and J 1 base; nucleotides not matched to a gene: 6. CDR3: CAGLTSGSYEQYF. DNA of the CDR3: TGTGCCGGATTGACTAGCGGTTCCTACGAGCAGTACTTC.

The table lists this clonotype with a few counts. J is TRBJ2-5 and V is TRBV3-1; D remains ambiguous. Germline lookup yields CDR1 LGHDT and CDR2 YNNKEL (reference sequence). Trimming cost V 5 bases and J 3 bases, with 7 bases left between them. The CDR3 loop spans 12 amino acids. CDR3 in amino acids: CASSLSEETQYF. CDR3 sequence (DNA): TGTGCCAGCAGCTTAAGCGAAGAGACCCAGTACTTC.

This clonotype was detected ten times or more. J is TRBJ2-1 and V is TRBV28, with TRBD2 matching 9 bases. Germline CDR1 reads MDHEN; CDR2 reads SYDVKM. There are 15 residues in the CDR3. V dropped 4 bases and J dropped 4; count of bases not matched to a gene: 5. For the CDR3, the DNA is TGTGCCAGCAGTTCGGGGACTAGCAGATACAATGAGCAGTTCTTC. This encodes CASSSGTSRYNEQFF.

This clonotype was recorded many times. Here the CDR3 reads CASSSGVAEAFF. For the CDR3, the DNA is TGTGCCAGCAGTTCAGGGGTGGCTGAAGCTTTCTTT. This rearrangement joins TRBV3-1 to TRBJ1-1; TRBD1 might be the D (6 bases). The germline V gene encodes CDR1 LGHDT and CDR2 YNNKEL (reference sequence). CDR3 length: 12 amino acids. V gave up 6 bases and J gave up 6 bases, with 11 bases separating them.

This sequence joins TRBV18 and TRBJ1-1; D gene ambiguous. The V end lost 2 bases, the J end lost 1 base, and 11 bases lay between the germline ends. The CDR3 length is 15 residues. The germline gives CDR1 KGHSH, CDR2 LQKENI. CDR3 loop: CASSPIGGQNTEAFF. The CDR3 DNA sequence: TGTGCCAGCTCACCAATCGGAGGCCAGAACACTGAAGCTTTCTTT.

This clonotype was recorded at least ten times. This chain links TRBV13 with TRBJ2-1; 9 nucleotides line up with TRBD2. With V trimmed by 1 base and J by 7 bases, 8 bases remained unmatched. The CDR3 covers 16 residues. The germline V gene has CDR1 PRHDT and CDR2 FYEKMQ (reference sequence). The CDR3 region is CASSLVAGGPRNEQFF. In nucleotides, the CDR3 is TGTGCCAGCAGCTTAGTGGCGGGAGGGCCAAGGAATGAGCAGTTCTTC. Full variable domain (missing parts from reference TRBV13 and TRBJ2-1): AAGVIQSPRHLIKEKRETATLKCYPIPRHDTVYWYQQGPGQDPQFLISFYEKMQSDKGSIPDRFSAQQFSDYHSELNMSSLELGDSALYFCASSLVAGGPRNEQFFGPGTRLTVL.

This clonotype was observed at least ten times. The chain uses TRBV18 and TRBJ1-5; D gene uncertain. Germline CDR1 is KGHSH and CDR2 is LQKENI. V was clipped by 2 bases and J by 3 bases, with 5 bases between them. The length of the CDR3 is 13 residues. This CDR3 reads CASSPGLNQPQHF. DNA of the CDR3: TGTGCCAGCTCACCAGGACTCAATCAGCCCCAGCATTTT.

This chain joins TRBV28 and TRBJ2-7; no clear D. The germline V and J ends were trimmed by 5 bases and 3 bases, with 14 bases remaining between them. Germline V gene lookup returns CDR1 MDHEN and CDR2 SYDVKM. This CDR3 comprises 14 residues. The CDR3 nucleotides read TGTGCCAGCAGTATCCCGGGCCCCAACTACGAGCAGTACTTC. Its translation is CASSIPGPNYEQYF.

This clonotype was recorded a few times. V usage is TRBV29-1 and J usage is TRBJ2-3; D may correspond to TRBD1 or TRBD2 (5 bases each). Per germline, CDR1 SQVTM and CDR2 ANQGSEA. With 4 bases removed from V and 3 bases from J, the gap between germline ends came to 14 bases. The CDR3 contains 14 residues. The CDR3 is CSVAGGLSTDTQYF. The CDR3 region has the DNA TGCAGCGTTGCTGGGGGATTGTCGACAGATACGCAGTATTTT.

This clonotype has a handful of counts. CDR3 sequence (DNA): TGTGCCAGCAGCTTAGAACTAGCGGGTAGATTCGGGGAGCTGTTTTTT. It is translated as CASSLELAGRFGELFF. This sequence joins TRBV7-8 and TRBJ2-2, with 9 bases matching TRBD2. The germline gives CDR1 SGHVS, CDR2 FQNEAQ. V shed 1 base and J 7 bases; nucleotides not matched to a gene: 7. The CDR3 sequence is 16 residues long.

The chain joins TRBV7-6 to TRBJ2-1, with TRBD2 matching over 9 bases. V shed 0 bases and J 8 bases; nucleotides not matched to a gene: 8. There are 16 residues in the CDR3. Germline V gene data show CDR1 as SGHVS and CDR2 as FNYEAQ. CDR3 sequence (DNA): TGTGCCAGCAGCTTAGCTGCTAGCGGGATTAAGGATGAGCAGTTCTTC. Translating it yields CASSLAASGIKDEQFF.

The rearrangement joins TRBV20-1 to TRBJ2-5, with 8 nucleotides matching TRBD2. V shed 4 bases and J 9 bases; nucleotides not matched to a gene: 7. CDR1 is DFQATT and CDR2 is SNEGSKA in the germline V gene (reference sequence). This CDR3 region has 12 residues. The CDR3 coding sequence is TGCAGTGCTAAGAGTCCGGGGGGGGCCCAGTACTTC. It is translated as CSAKSPGGAQYF.

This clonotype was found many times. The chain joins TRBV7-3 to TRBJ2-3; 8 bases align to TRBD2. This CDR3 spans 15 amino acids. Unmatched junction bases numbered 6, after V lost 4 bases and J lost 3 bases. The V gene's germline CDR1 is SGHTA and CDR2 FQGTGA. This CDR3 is CASSYRGGWTDTQYF. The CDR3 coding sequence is TGTGCCAGCAGCTACCGGGGGGGCTGGACAGATACGCAGTATTTT. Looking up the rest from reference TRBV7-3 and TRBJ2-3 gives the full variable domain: GAGVSQTPSNKVTEKGKYVELRCDPISGHTALYWYRQSLGQGPEFLIYFQGTGAADDSGLPNDRFFAVRPEGSVSTLKIQRTERGDSAVYLCASSYRGGWTDTQYFGPGTRLTVL.

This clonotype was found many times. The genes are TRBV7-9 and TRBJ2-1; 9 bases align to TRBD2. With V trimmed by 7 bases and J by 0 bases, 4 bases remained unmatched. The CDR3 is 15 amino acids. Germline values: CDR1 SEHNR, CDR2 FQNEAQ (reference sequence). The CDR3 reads CASNLAGSSYNEQFF. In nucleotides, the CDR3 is TGTGCCAGCAACCTAGCGGGGAGCTCCTACAATGAGCAGTTCTTC.

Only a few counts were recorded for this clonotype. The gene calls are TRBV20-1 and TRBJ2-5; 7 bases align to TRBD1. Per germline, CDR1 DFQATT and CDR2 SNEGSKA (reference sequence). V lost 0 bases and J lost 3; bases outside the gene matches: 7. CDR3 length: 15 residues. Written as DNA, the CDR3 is TGCAGTGCTAGAGACGGGACAGCGATCGAAGAGACCCAGTACTTC. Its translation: CSARDGTAIEETQYF.